Each of the 9 T cell receptor beta chains below was sequenced from the same sample in a study of cytomegalovirus exposure and HLA in healthy donors. 60 Vbeta and 13 Jbeta primers were used in PCR. Here immunoSEQ multiplex PCR was the method, and the copy in TCRdb shows in-frame clones only, minus some. The data contain 150,000 or so clones, 75% to 90% of them seen just once; the ten biggest clones take up around 4.3%. Sample: PBMCs. Source of these receptors: a woman aged 50 to 60 in good health and CMV-seropositive.

The rearrangement joins TRBV10-3 to TRBJ1-1, with 8 bases that match TRBD1. Germline V CDR1 and CDR2: ENHRY, SYGVKD. The trim removed 8 bases at V and 1 base at J, leaving 3 bases unmatched. The CDR3 extends over 13 amino acids. CDR3 nucleotide sequence: TGTGCCATCGCACAGGGGGGGAACACTGAAGCTTTCTTT. Protein sequence: CAIAQGGNTEAFF.

The V gene is TRBV28, the J gene TRBJ2-7; 8 bases align to TRBD1. Germline trimming cut 5 bases from V and 5 bases from J; bases unmatched to any gene: 11. Germline V gives CDR1 MDHEN, CDR2 SYDVKM. This CDR3 is 15 amino acids long. The chain's CDR3 is CASSLSGTGKNEQYF. As DNA, the CDR3 is TGTGCCAGCAGTCTGTCCGGGACAGGCAAGAACGAGCAGTACTTC.

V gene TRBV5-4 combines with J gene TRBJ1-1, with unresolved D. Trimming stripped 4 bases from V and 5 bases from J, with 15 bases between. The CDR3 spans 14 residues. In germline, CDR1 is SGHNT, CDR2 YYREEE (reference sequence). The CDR3 here is CASSQKNAGTEAFF. DNA of the CDR3: TGTGCCAGCAGCCAGAAAAACGCGGGGACTGAAGCTTTCTTT.

This clone has only one observation. This rearrangement joins TRBV30 to TRBJ1-1; the D is unclear. This CDR3 is built from 15 residues. Germline V lookup: CDR1 GTSNPN, CDR2 SVGIG (reference sequence). The V gene lost 0 bases and the J gene lost 3 bases, with 14 bases spanning the gap. CDR3 nucleotides: TGTGCCTGGAGTGTTATTGGAGTTGGAGACACTGAAGCTTTCTTT. This gives the protein CAWSVIGVGDTEAFF.

This clone was seen more than once but under ten times. The chain recombines TRBV3-1 (or the pseudogene TRBV3-2) with TRBJ1-2, with D unclear. CDR1 is LGHDT, CDR2 YNNKEL, per germline (reference sequence). The CDR3 spans 9 residues. The CDR3 is CPTQYGYTF. The CDR3 nucleotides are TGTCCAACACAGTATGGCTACACCTTC.

The chain has TRBV10-1 and TRBJ2-5, with 9 bases aligning to TRBD2. V gave up 4 bases and J gave up 1 base; unmatched junction bases: 7. Germline-derived CDR1 and CDR2 are WNHNN and SYGVQD (reference sequence). This CDR3 spans 16 amino acids. CDR3 sequence (DNA): TGCGCCAGCAGTGGGGCGACTAGCGGCACCCAAGAGACCCAGTACTTC. Translation: CASSGATSGTQETQYF.

The chain recombines TRBV29-1 with TRBJ2-1; 7 nucleotides line up with TRBD2. The CDR3 loop spans 13 amino acids. The J segment lost 3 bases and the V segment lost 1 base, leaving 0 bases of the junction unmatched. Germline V gives CDR1 SQVTM, CDR2 ANQGSEA. The CDR3 nucleotides read TGCAGCGTTGAAGCGGGGGGCTACAATGAGCAGTTCTTC. It codes for CSVEAGGYNEQFF.

This sequence joins TRBV6-6 and TRBJ1-2; TRBD1 matches 8 bases. The CDR3 loop spans 13 amino acids. Germline lookup yields CDR1 MNHNY and CDR2 SVGAGI (reference sequence). The J segment lost 8 bases and the V segment lost 8 bases, leaving 10 bases of the junction unmatched. As DNA, the CDR3 is TGTGCCAGCCTACCGACAGGGGAGGAAGGCTACACCTTC. It codes for CASLPTGEEGYTF.

The rearrangement uses TRBV9 and TRBJ2-2; 8 bases agree with TRBD1. The V and J ends lost 0 bases and 5 bases, in that order; junction bases with no gene match: 9. The CDR3 covers 17 residues. Germline values: CDR1 SGDLS, CDR2 YYNGEE. The CDR3 protein is CASSVGVGTGSTGELFF. The CDR3 DNA is TGTGCCAGCAGCGTAGGGGTGGGGACAGGATCGACCGGGGAGCTGTTTTTT.